This TCR beta chain was sequenced in a study of Ad26.COV2.S vaccination and SARS-CoV-2 variants. Whole-study context: The Ad26.COV2.S arm of the COV1001 trial was where the donor was placed. Intramuscular Ad26.COV2.S at 5x10^10 or 1x10^11 viral particles.

The germline gives CDR1 SGDLS, CDR2 YYNGEE. The V segment lost 4 bases and the J segment 2 bases; nucleotides outside the gene matches: 3. The CDR3 sequence is 14 residues long. As concerns this clone: The target antigen is unknown. In the same sample, other DNA sequences code for this CDR3.

Profiling relied on immunoSEQ multiplex PCR, and the TCRdb table lists in-frame clones only, not all of them. The table lists over 450,000 clones, 89% of them singletons. Whole-study results and caveats: There was reportedly substantial breadth in spike-specific CD8+ and CD4+ T cell responses after vaccination. Total T cell responses, in the TCR breadth and depth analyses, may have been underestimated.

This sample's treatment: around 19 received Ad26.COV2.S at low or high dose, single or two shots; about 5 received placebo; per-sample allocation not given. After the first vaccine or placebo injection, samples were drawn on day 63. Sample: peripheral blood, taken in a trial of Ad26.COV2.S vaccine versus placebo. The chain is built from TRBV9 and TRBJ2-7; 10 nucleotides agree with TRBD1. This TCR came from a person aged 18 to 65 who received the Ad26.COV2.S COVID-19 vaccine or a placebo. CDR3: CASSPGQGAYEQYF. The CDR3, as DNA: TGTGCCAGCAGCCCAGGACAGGGGGCCTACGAGCAGTACTTC.